This TCR beta chain is from a study of shared clonotypes between healthy human individuals. Study background: There were three CD4 naive, three CD4 memory, two CD8 naive and one CD8 memory plates per donor. Study-wide points: Larger richness was generally estimated for naive than memory subsets. It was expected that sequencing depth would affect clonotype sharing among donors.

Sorted subsets were amplified in replicate PCRs using 200 ng DNA, about 30,000 T cell genomes. Produced via immunoSEQ multiplex PCR; TCRdb's table is partial and in-frame only. The repertoire holds 2.5 million or so clones, around 94% seen once, with about 0.13% in the top ten. The ends lost 6 bases at V and 4 bases at J; junction bases unmatched: 6. The V gene's germline CDR1 is MNHNS and CDR2 SASEGT. This CDR3 region has 13 residues. A note on this clone: The antigen is not known.

The TCR comes from a man in his late teens or twenties in good health. The chain is built from TRBV6-1 and TRBJ2-7, with 7 bases fitting TRBD2. Sequencing was performed on naive CD4+ T cells sorted from blood. Subset noted: CD45RA+ positively selected. CDR3 sequence: CASRPGGIYEQYF. The CDR3 DNA is TGTGCCAGCAGGCCGGGAGGAATATACGAGCAGTACTTC.